The 6 T cell receptor beta chains in this list originate from one sample, sequenced in a study of CD8+ T cells in alopecia areata (dated by TCRdb to about 2018). The library was prepared using the immunoSEQ multiplex PCR assay. RNA was extracted from all samples and reverse transcribed into cDNA as template for TCR sequencing. The source is immuneACCESS, and TCRdb retained only in-frame sequences with V and J called. Part of the clones is not carried over; for the studies checked, unresolved V genes explain less than half of this, and the remainder is unexplained. This sample lists roughly 150,000 clones; around 47% were detected once. The biggest ten clones account for over 5.5% of the sample. What was sequenced was CD4+ T cells sorted from blood. These TCRs come from a human donor with alopecia areata.

The chain recombines TRBV5-1 with TRBJ2-3; D is unclear. The CDR3 is 14 residues long. Germline values: CDR1 SGHRS, CDR2 YFSETQ. With 0 bases removed from V and 5 bases from J, the gap between germline ends came to 10 bases. The CDR3 region has the DNA TGCGCCAGCAGCTTGGGATTAGCTAAAGATACGCAGTATTTT. Its translation is CASSLGLAKDTQYF.

This chain links TRBV4-2 with TRBJ2-1; D tentatively reads TRBD1 or TRBD2 (6 bases each). This CDR3 spans 15 amino acids. Trimming pared 1 base from V and 6 bases from J, leaving 13 bases between. Germline V gene lookup returns CDR1 LGHNA and CDR2 YNFKEQ. The DNA for the CDR3 is TGTGCCAGCAGCCAAGGTCATGGGGGGCTCAATGAGCAGTTCTTC. As protein: CASSQGHGGLNEQFF.

This clone has only a few counts. The chain uses TRBV7-9 and TRBJ1-1; D is undetermined. The CDR3 has 17 residues. V lost 4 bases and J 4 bases, leaving 22 bases between the germline ends. CDR1 and CDR2 from the germline V gene are SEHNR and FQNEAQ (reference sequence). This CDR3 reads CASSSPKRDTIITEAFF. The DNA for the CDR3 is TGTGCCAGCAGCTCCCCCAAGCGAGACACAATCATCACTGAAGCTTTCTTT.

This clone has just a few counts. Other nucleotide sequences from this sample produce the same CDR3. The chain combines TRBV29-1 with TRBJ2-5; D is tentatively TRBD1 or TRBD2 (5 bases each). Germline V lookup: CDR1 SQVTM, CDR2 ANQGSEA. The ends were cut back, 6 bases at V and 2 bases at J, with 10 bases in the middle. This CDR3 has 12 amino acids. CDR3 nucleotide sequence: TGCAGCGTCAGGGACGGACAAGAGACCCAGTACTTC. Its translation is CSVRDGQETQYF.

The chain couples TRBV29-1 to TRBJ1-1; 11 nucleotides match TRBD1. This CDR3 is 15 amino acids long. The junction had 7 bases not matched to a gene; V was cut back by 6 bases and J by 1 base. Germline assignment: CDR1 SQVTM and CDR2 ANQGSEA. The CDR3 spells CSVVGQGAQNTEAFF. DNA of the CDR3: TGCAGCGTCGTAGGACAGGGGGCACAGAACACTGAAGCTTTCTTT.

The chain is built from TRBV2 and TRBJ2-2; 8 nucleotides match TRBD1. The CDR3 is 15 residues long. Germline V gene data show CDR1 as SNHLY and CDR2 as FYNNEI. The V and J ends lost 6 bases and 7 bases, in that order; junction bases with no gene match: 10. The CDR3 nucleotides read TGTGCCAGCAGCGAGCTCAGGGGGCGAGGCGGGGAGCTGTTTTTT. This encodes CASSELRGRGGELFF.